The next 21 T cell receptor beta chains were all read from a single sample in a study of blood T cell repertoires in COVID-19. This table comes from immunoSEQ multiplex PCR, and its TCRdb copy is limited to in-frame clones, with some not included. The sample consists of 180,000 or so clones, 80% of them appearing once. Input material: PBMCs or T cells enriched from blood (not recorded which). The receptor set was obtained from a man aged 60 to 69 who had been exposed to COVID-19.

The J gene is TRBJ2-2, the V gene TRBV24-1, with D possibly TRBD1 on 6 matching bases. V dropped 1 base and J dropped 4 bases, with 6 bases sitting between them. CDR1 is KGHDR and CDR2 is SFDVKD in the germline V gene. This CDR3 region has 14 residues. CDR3 region: CATSDFRGTGELFF. The CDR3 DNA reads as TGTGCCACCAGTGATTTCAGGGGCACCGGGGAGCTGTTTTTT.

The rearrangement joins TRBV3-1 (or the pseudogene TRBV3-2) to TRBJ1-1, with 8 bases matching TRBD1. This CDR3 comprises 15 residues. With V trimmed by 4 bases and J by 4 bases, 8 bases remained unmatched. Germline V gene data show CDR1 as LGHDT and CDR2 as YNNKEL (reference sequence). The CDR3 DNA reads TGTGCCAGCAGCCTTACAGGACAGGGAAGCACTGAAGCTTTCTTT. It encodes CASSLTGQGSTEAFF.

This chain connects TRBV7-3 to TRBJ2-7; D ambiguous. The V gene lost 2 bases and the J gene lost 2 bases, with 7 bases spanning the gap. The CDR3 runs to 13 residues. The V gene's germline CDR1 is SGHTA and CDR2 FQGTGA. The CDR3 DNA follows: TGTGCCAGCAGCTTAGACTGGGCCTACGAGCAGTACTTC. Encoded protein: CASSLDWAYEQYF.

This clone has just a few counts. The chain joins TRBV24-1 to TRBJ2-7; D is undetermined. The V end lost 0 bases, the J end lost 0 bases, and 11 bases lay between the germline ends. The germline CDR1 and CDR2 sequences are KGHDR and SFDVKD. The CDR3 runs 16 residues. CDR3 DNA sequence: TGTGCCACCAGTGATTTGGGTTGGGCAGTCTCCTACGAGCAGTACTTC. Amino acids: CATSDLGWAVSYEQYF.

The chain joins TRBV27 to TRBJ1-4; D is unclear. Trimming took off 4 bases at V and 4 bases at J, with 16 bases between the two ends. Germline CDR1 reads MNHEY; CDR2 reads SMNVEV (reference sequence). CDR3 size: 16 residues. This CDR3 is CASSSTRSGYNEKLFF. DNA for the CDR3: TGTGCCAGCAGTTCCACCCGGAGTGGATATAATGAAAAACTGTTTTTT.

The J gene is TRBJ2-3, the V gene TRBV29-1, with no clear D. Trimming removed 4 bases at V and 4 bases at J, with 6 bases between. The CDR3 runs 11 residues. Germline CDR1 and CDR2: SQVTM and ANQGSEA. CDR3 DNA sequence: TGCAGCGTTGGTGTCGCAGATACGCAGTATTTT. Translation gives CSVGVADTQYF.

This clone has ten or more counts. J is TRBJ2-1 and V is TRBV5-1, with 11 positions matching TRBD2. Germline trimming cut 5 bases from V and 6 bases from J; bases unmatched to any gene: 10. There are 16 residues in the CDR3. Per germline, CDR1 SGHRS and CDR2 YFSETQ. As DNA, the CDR3 is TGCGCCAGCAGTCTACAGGCGGGACTAGCGGCCAATGAGCAGTTCTTC. Translating it yields CASSLQAGLAANEQFF.

The chain employs TRBV29-1 and TRBJ2-5; D might be TRBD1 (6 bases). Germline V gene data show CDR1 as SQVTM and CDR2 as ANQGSEA. The V and J ends lost 7 bases and 1 base respectively, with 16 bases between them. The CDR3 totals 14 residues. CDR3 protein: CSGRPTGLQETQYF. The CDR3 region has the DNA TGCAGCGGCCGGCCAACAGGGCTCCAAGAGACCCAGTACTTC.

The rearrangement links TRBV12-3 or TRBV12-4 to TRBJ2-2; TRBD2 matches at 10 bases. The V segment lost 6 bases and the J segment 15 bases; nucleotides outside the gene matches: 4. The CDR3 is 11 residues long. The CDR3 DNA follows: TGTGCCAGCAGCTCAGCGGGAGGGGTGTTTTTT. This translates into CASSSAGGVFF.

The chain uses TRBV7-9 and TRBJ2-1; a possible D gene is TRBD2 (6 bases). This CDR3 comprises 14 residues. Germline-derived CDR1 and CDR2 are SEHNR and FQNEAQ (reference sequence). Trimming removed 6 bases at V and 1 base at J, with 10 bases between. The CDR3 here is CASSRAGSYNEQFF. The CDR3 coding sequence is TGTGCCAGCAGTCGGGCGGGATCCTACAATGAGCAGTTCTTC. Supplemented by reference TRBV7-9 and TRBJ2-1, the full variable domain reads DTGVSQNPRHKITKRGQNVTFRCDPISEHNRLYWYRQTLGQGPEFLTYFQNEAQLEKSRLLSDRFSAERPKGSFSTLEIQRTEQGDSAMYLCASSRAGSYNEQFFGPGTRLTVL.

This clone ranks as medium-sized. This chain uses TRBV28 with TRBJ2-7; 7 nucleotides line up with TRBD2. This CDR3 is built from 14 residues. CDR1 is MDHEN and CDR2 is SYDVKM in the germline V gene. This CDR3 reads CQPPGLPDSYEQYF. CDR3 sequence (DNA): TGTCAACCCCCGGGACTACCGGACTCCTACGAGCAGTACTTC.

The chain is built from TRBV6-4 and TRBJ2-1; 10 nucleotides agree with TRBD2. This CDR3 is built from 16 residues. V lost 2 bases and J lost 7; bases outside the gene matches: 8. Germline V CDR1 and CDR2: MRHNA, SNTAGT. Here the CDR3 DNA reads TGTGCCAGCAGTGACAGGAGCGGGAGGGGGATGAATGAGCAGTTCTTC. This codes for CASSDRSGRGMNEQFF.

The chain is built from TRBV30 and TRBJ2-2; D call uncertain. The CDR3 runs to 11 residues. V lost 5 bases, J lost 6 bases, and 7 bases lay in between. Germline CDR1 GTSNPN, CDR2 SVGIG (reference sequence). The CDR3 region is CAWDGAGELFF. The CDR3 nucleotides are TGTGCCTGGGACGGTGCCGGGGAGCTGTTTTTT.

The J gene is TRBJ2-1, the V gene TRBV24-1, with 11 bases identical to TRBD2. Germline V gene lookup returns CDR1 KGHDR and CDR2 SFDVKD. Trimming took 0 bases from V and 9 from J; bases not matched to a gene: 3. This CDR3 region has 15 residues. The CDR3 sequence: CATSDLSSGRGEQFF. CDR3 nucleotide sequence: TGTGCCACCAGTGATTTGAGTAGCGGGAGGGGTGAGCAGTTCTTC.

This clone was observed many times. V gene TRBV6-5 combines with J gene TRBJ1-5; weak D call: TRBD1 (5 bases). The length of the CDR3 is 14 residues. Germline V gives CDR1 MNHEY, CDR2 SVGAGI. Trimming removed 4 bases from V and 5 bases from J, with 12 bases in between. This CDR3 reads CASSSRQSDQPQHF. The DNA for the CDR3 is TGTGCCAGCAGTTCTCGACAGAGCGATCAGCCCCAGCATTTT.

The chain combines TRBV18 with TRBJ2-5; 9 bases are shared with TRBD2. After removal of 0 bases from V and 3 bases from J, the junction contained 2 bases not matched to a gene. CDR1 is KGHSH, CDR2 LQKENI, per germline. CDR3 length equals 15 residues. The CDR3 DNA reads as TGTGCCAGCTCACCACCGAGCGGGAGGAAAGAGACCCAGTACTTC. Amino acid sequence: CASSPPSGRKETQYF.

The chain carries TRBV5-1 and TRBJ2-1; 9 bases are shared with TRBD1. CDR1 is SGHRS and CDR2 is YFSETQ in the germline V gene. J lost 8 bases, V lost 3 bases, and 9 bases had no gene match. The CDR3 covers 15 residues. CDR3 sequence: CASSSNRGQGYEQFF. CDR3 DNA: TGCGCCAGCAGCTCAAACAGGGGGCAAGGATATGAGCAGTTCTTC. Full variable domain (remainder filled in from reference TRBV5-1 and TRBJ2-1): KAGVTQTPRYLIKTRGQQVTLSCSPISGHRSVSWYQQTPGQGLQFLFEYFSETQRNKGNFPGRFSGRQFSNSRSEMNVSTLELGDSALYLCASSSNRGQGYEQFFGPGTRLTVL.

The chain carries TRBV25-1 and TRBJ1-1; D possibly corresponds to TRBD1 (6 bases). Germline V lookup: CDR1 MGHDK, CDR2 SYGVNS. Trimming pared 5 bases from V and 0 bases from J, leaving 13 bases between. The CDR3 contains 15 residues. The CDR3 spells CASSPLGQLNTEAFF. The CDR3 DNA follows: TGTGCCAGCAGTCCACTTGGACAGCTGAACACTGAAGCTTTCTTT.

This rearrangement joins TRBV9 to TRBJ2-7; D possibly corresponds to TRBD1 (5 bases). V lost 0 bases and J 2 bases, leaving 12 bases between the germline ends. Germline CDR1 reads SGDLS; CDR2 reads YYNGEE. The CDR3 runs 15 residues. This CDR3 is CASSVGGTRAYEQYF. The CDR3 DNA sequence: TGTGCCAGCAGCGTAGGGGGTACCAGGGCCTACGAGCAGTACTTC.

This chain joins TRBV19 and TRBJ2-1, with 9 positions matching TRBD2. The CDR3 totals 15 residues. Germline CDR1 is LNHDA and CDR2 is SQIVND (reference sequence). V lost 3 bases, J lost 7 bases, and 7 bases stayed unmatched. CDR3 coding DNA: TGTGCCAGTAGTATCCGCCGACTAGCGGAAAATGAGCAGTTCTTC. It codes for CASSIRRLAENEQFF.

The chain is built from TRBV10-2 and TRBJ1-4; D is unresolved. This CDR3 is 14 amino acids long. The germline V and J ends were trimmed by 6 bases and 0 bases, with 8 bases remaining between them. Germline V gene data show CDR1 as WSHSY and CDR2 as SAAADI. CDR3 protein: CASRTDATNEKLFF. The CDR3 DNA sequence: TGCGCCAGCAGAACAGACGCAACTAATGAAAAACTGTTTTTT.